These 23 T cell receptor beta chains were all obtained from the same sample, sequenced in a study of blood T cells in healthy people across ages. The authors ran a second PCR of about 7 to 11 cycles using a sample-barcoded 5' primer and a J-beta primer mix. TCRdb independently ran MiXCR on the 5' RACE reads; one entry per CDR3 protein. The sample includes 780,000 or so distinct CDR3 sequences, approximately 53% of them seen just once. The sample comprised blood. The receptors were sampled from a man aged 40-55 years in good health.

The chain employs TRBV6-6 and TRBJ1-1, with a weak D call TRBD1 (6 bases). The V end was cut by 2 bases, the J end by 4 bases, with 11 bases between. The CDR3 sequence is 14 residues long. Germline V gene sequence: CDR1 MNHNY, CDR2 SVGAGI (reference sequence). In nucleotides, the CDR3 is TGTGCCAGCAGTTACATGGAAGGGGGCACTGAAGCTTTCTTT. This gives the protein CASSYMEGGTEAFF.

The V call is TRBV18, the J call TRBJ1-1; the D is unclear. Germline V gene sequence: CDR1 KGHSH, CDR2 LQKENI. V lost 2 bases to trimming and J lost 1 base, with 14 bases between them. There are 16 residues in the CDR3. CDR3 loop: CASSPISTIGNTEAFF. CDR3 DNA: TGTGCCAGCTCACCAATTAGCACAATCGGGAACACTGAAGCTTTCTTT.

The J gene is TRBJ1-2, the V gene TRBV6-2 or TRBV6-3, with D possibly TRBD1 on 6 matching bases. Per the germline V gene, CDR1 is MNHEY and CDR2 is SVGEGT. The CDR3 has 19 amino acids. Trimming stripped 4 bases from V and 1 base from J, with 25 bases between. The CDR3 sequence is CASSLSTGRSPALNYGYTF. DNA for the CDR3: TGTGCCAGCAGTTTGTCTACAGGGCGGAGCCCCGCGCTTAACTATGGCTACACCTTC.

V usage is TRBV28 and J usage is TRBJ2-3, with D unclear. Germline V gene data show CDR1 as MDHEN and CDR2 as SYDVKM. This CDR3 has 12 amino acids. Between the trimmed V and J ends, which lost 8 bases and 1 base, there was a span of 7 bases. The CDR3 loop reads CASGVGTDTQYF. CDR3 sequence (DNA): TGTGCCAGCGGGGTAGGCACAGATACGCAGTATTTT.

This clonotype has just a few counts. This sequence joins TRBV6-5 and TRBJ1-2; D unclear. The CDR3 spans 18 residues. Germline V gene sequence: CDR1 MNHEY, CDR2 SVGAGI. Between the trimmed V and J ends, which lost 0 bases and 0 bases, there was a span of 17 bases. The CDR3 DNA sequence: TGTGCCAGCAGTTACTCCGGGAGGACCTATACAGCTAACTATGGCTACACCTTC. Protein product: CASSYSGRTYTANYGYTF.

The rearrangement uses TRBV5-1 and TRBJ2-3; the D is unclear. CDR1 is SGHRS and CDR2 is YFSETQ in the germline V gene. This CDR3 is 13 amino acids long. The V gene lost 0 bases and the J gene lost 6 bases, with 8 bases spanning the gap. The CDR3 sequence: CASSLGPVDTQYF. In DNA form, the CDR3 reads TGCGCCAGCAGCTTGGGACCGGTGGATACGCAGTATTTT.

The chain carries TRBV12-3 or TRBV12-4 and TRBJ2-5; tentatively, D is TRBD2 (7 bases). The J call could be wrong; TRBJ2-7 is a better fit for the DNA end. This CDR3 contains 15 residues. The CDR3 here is CASKLGRGQSGEQYF. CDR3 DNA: TGTGCCAGCAAATTAGGGCGGGGGCAATCCGGCGAGCAGTACTTC.

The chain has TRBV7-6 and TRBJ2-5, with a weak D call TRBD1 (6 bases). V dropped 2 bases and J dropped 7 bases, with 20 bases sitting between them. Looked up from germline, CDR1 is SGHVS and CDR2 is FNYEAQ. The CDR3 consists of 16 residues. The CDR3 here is CASSLLTPGAHGTQYF. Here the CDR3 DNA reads TGTGCCAGCAGCTTACTGACCCCAGGGGCCCACGGGACCCAGTACTTC. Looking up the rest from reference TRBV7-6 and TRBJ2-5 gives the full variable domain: GAGVSQSPRYKVTKRGQDVALRCDPISGHVSLYWYRQALGQGPEFLTYFNYEAQQDKSGLPNDRFSAERPEGSISTLTIQRTEQRDSAMYRCASSLLTPGAHGTQYFGPGTRLLVL.

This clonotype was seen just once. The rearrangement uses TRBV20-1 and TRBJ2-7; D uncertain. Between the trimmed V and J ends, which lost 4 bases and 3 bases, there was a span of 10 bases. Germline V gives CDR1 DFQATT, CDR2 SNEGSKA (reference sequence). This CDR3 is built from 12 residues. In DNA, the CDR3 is TGCAGTGCTAAGTTGAGTAACTACGAGCAGTACTTC. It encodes CSAKLSNYEQYF.

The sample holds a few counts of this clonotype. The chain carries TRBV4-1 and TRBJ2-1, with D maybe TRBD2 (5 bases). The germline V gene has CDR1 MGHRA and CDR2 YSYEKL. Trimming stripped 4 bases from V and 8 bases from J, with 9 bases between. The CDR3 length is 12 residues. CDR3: CASSPGIDEQFF. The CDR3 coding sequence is TGCGCCAGCAGCCCCGGGATCGATGAGCAGTTCTTC.

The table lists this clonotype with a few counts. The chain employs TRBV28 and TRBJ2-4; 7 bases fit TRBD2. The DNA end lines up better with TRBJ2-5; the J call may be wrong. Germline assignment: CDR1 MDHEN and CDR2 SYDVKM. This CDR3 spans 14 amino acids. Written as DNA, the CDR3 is TGTGCCAGCAATGGCGGGAGAACGTGGGAGACCCAGTACTTC. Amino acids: CASNGGRTWETQYF.

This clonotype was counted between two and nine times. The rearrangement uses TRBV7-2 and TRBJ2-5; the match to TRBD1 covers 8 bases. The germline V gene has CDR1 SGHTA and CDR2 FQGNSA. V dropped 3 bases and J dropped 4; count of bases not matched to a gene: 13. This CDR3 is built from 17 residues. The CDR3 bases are TGTGCCAGCAGCTTCAGGGGGCTCGCCAACCAAAGAGAGACCCAGTACTTC. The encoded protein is CASSFRGLANQRETQYF.

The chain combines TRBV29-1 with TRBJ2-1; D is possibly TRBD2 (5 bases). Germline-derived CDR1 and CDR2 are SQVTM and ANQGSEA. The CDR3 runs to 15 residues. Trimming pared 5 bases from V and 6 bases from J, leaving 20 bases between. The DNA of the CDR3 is TGCAGCGTTCGCTGGCTCGTGGGAGCTGGCAATGAGCAGTTCTTC. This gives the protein CSVRWLVGAGNEQFF.

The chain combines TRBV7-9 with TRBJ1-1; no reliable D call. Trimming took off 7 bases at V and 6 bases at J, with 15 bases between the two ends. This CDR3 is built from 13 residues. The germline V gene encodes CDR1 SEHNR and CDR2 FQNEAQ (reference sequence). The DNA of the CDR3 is TGTGCCAGCACCAACCTAGGTGGCTCTGAAGCTTTCTTT. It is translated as CASTNLGGSEAFF.

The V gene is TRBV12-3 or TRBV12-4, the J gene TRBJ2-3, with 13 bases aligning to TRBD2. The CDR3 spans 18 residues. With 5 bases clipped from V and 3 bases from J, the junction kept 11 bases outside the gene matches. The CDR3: CASSPGTSGADLTDTQYF. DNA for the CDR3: TGTGCCAGCAGTCCCGGGACTAGCGGGGCCGATCTAACAGATACGCAGTATTTT.

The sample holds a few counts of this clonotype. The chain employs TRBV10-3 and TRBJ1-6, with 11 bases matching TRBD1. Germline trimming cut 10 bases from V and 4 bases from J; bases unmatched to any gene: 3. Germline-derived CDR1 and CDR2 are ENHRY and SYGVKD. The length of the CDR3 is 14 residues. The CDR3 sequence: CATGQGAYNSPLHF. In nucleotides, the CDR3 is TGTGCCACCGGACAGGGGGCTTATAATTCACCCCTCCACTTT.

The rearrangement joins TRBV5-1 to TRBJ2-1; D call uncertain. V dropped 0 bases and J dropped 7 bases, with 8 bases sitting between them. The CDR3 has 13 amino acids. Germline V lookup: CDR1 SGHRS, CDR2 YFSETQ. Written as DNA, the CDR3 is TGCGCCAGCAGCTTGGAGAAGTGGAATGAGCAGTTCTTC. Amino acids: CASSLEKWNEQFF.

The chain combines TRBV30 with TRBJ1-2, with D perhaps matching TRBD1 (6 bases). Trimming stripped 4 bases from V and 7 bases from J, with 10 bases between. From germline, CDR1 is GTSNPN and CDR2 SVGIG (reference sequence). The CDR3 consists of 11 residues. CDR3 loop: CAWTKGGGYTF. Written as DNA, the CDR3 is TGTGCCTGGACCAAGGGGGGTGGCTACACCTTC.

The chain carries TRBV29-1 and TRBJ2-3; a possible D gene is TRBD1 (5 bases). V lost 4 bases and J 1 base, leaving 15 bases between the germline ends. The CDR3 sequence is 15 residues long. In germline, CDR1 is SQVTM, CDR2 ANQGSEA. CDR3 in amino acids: CSVVTGASGTDTQYF. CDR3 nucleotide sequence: TGCAGCGTTGTAACAGGCGCCTCGGGCACAGATACGCAGTATTTT.

The CDR3 bases are TGCAGTGCCGAGCCAGGGTCCTTCTATGGCTACACCTTC. Its translation is CSAEPGSFYGYTF. The chain carries TRBV20-1 and TRBJ1-2; a weak D match, TRBD1 (5 bases). The CDR3 contains 13 residues. Germline V gene data show CDR1 as DFQATT and CDR2 as SNEGSKA (reference sequence). V was clipped by 6 bases and J by 4 bases, with 15 bases between them.

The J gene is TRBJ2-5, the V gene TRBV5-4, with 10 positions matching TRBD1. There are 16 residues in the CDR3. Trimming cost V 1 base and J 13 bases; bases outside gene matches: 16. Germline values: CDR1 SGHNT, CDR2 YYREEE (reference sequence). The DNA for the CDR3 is TGTGCCAGCAGCTTGAAATCCTTCGCGGGACAGGGGAGCTTGTACTTC. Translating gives CASSLKSFAGQGSLYF.

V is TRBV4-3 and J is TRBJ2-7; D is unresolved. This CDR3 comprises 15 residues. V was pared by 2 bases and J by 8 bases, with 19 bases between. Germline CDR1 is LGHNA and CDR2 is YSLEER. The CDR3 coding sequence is TGCGCCAGCAGCCAAACTTTAATGTCCGGTCACCAGCAGTACTTC. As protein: CASSQTLMSGHQQYF.

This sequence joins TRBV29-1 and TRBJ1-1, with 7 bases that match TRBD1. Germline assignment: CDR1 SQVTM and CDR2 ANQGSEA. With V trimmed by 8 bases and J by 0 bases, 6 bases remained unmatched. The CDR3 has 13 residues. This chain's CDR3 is CSSRGQMNTEAFF. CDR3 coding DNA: TGCAGCTCCCGGGGACAGATGAACACTGAAGCTTTCTTT.